This T cell receptor beta chain was captured in a study of memory B cells and T cells in multiple sclerosis. Concerning this clone itself: Its specificity is not known.

TCRdb's copy holds only in-frame clones and misses some; the assay was immunoSEQ multiplex PCR. The sample holds over 6,500 clones, around 58% seen once. Findings and limits, study-wide: Clone-set sizes differed between compartments, so shared clonotype counts needed normalization.

Germline values: CDR1 LNHDA, CDR2 SQIVND (reference sequence). V shed 6 bases, J shed 2 bases, and the junction held 4 bases outside the gene matches. The CDR3 loop spans 13 amino acids. The genes are TRBV19 and TRBJ2-7; 7 nucleotides align to TRBD1. The receptor was derived from a human donor with multiple sclerosis. The sequencing input was memory (CD45RO+) CD8+ T cells from blood. The CDR3 loop reads CASRGDSTYEQYF. CDR3 bases: TGTGCCAGTAGAGGGGACAGCACCTACGAGCAGTACTTC. The entire variable domain, with the rest obtained from reference TRBV19 and TRBJ2-7, is as follows: DGGITQSPKYLFRKEGQNVTLSCEQNLNHDAMYWYRQDPGQGLRLIYYSQIVNDFQKGDIAEGYSVSREKKESFPLTVTSAQKNPTAFYLCASRGDSTYEQYFGPGTRLTVT.